These T cell receptor beta chains were read from a single sample in a study of T-cell memory formation after mild COVID-19. TCRdb reprocessed the 5' RACE reads with MiXCR, giving one entry per CDR3 protein. The sample holds some 64,000 distinct CDR3 sequences, 9% to 9.5% seen once. The sequenced sample was PBMCs or a T cell subset sorted from them (not recorded which). Receptors originate from a man between 18 and 29 years old who had mild COVID-19 (a few samples of this study predate the infection). Cell type and time point are not known. Each CDR3 is given with its conserved first and last residue. The D gene is left open where the match is weak.

v_gene	j_gene	d_gene	CDR3aa
TRBV29-1	TRBJ2-2	TRBD1	CSVEGLRDRGRGELFF
TRBV7-9	TRBJ2-1	.	CASSLNSGGEQFF
TRBV4-1	TRBJ1-6	TRBD1	CASSQGQGVHNSPLHF
TRBV28	TRBJ2-3	TRBD2	CASSLEGGGVSDTQYF
TRBV7-2	TRBJ2-1	.	CASSLAGGTYNEQFF
TRBV5-1	TRBJ1-2	TRBD1	CASSSGTDYGYTF
TRBV20-1	TRBJ2-3	TRBD2	CSARLAGSADTQYF
TRBV5-1	TRBJ2-3	TRBD2	CASSAGELADTQYF
TRBV6-1	TRBJ1-2	.	CASSESVGLPNYGYTF
TRBV23-1	TRBJ2-3	TRBD2	CASSQSWEGEVTDTQYF
TRBV6-2/TRBV6-3	TRBJ2-3	.	CASQIWGTDTQYF
TRBV9	TRBJ2-3	.	CASSVGGVADTQYF
TRBV5-1	TRBJ1-4	.	CASSSGWYEKLFF
TRBV20-1	TRBJ2-5	.	CSARGGDTKETQYF
TRBV5-4	TRBJ2-5	TRBD1	CASSLTGETQYF
TRBV5-1	TRBJ2-7	.	CASIGDSYEQYF
TRBV28	TRBJ2-2	TRBD1	CASTTPGQGNTGELFF